This record looks at one T cell receptor (beta chain) sequence and its context. This specimen comes from a study of cytomegalovirus exposure and HLA in healthy donors. With 60 Vbeta and 13 Jbeta primers, the PCR was carried out. Profiling relied on immunoSEQ multiplex PCR, and the TCRdb table lists in-frame clones only, not all of them. The sample records some 91,000 clones, roughly 78% being singletons. The TCR comes from a woman aged 55 to 70 in good health and CMV-seronegative. The specimen was PBMCs.

CDR3 nucleotides: TGTGCCAGCAGTGTACCACAGGCCTCGGGTCAGCCCCAGCATTTT. Its translation is CASSVPQASGQPQHF. This chain links TRBV6-1 with TRBJ1-5; maybe TRBD1 (5 bases). Germline lookup yields CDR1 MNHNS and CDR2 SASEGT. The V and J ends lost 4 bases and 6 bases respectively, with 16 bases between them. The CDR3 loop spans 15 amino acids.